These 25 T cell receptor beta chains were all obtained from the same sample, sequenced in a study of shared clonotypes between healthy human individuals (dated by TCRdb to the early 2020s). Library prep was done by the immunoSEQ multiplex PCR assay. Here the immuneACCESS table is served through TCRdb, limited to in-frame sequences with V and J called. Missing clones are a known gap in these copies; in checked studies unresolved V genes cover under half, and the rest lacks a known reason. For this sample there are a few million clones; over 85% appear just once. Of the sample, 0.3% to 0.4% falls within the top ten clones. What was sequenced was naive CD4+ T cells from PBMCs. This sample's cell subset or site label indicates: CD45RA+ positively selected. The receptors were sampled from a man younger than 35 in good health. Some clones in this sample may be carry-over from other donors' samples.

V and J are TRBV28 and TRBJ2-5, with TRBD1 identical over 9 bases. The tail of the sequence fits TRBJ2-7 better, so the J call may be wrong. The CDR3 totals 16 residues. Germline loops: CDR1 MDHEN, CDR2 SYDVKM. CDR3 in amino acids: CASSPPSGTGSYEQYF. Written as DNA, the CDR3 is TGTGCCAGCAGTCCCCCCTCCGGGACAGGGTCCTACGAGCAGTACTTC.

This clone has only one observation. The same CDR3 is also encoded by other DNA sequences in this sample. This rearrangement joins TRBV20-1 to TRBJ2-5; no firm D call. Trimming left V 0 bases short and J 5 bases short, with 4 bases between. CDR3 length: 11 amino acids. From germline, CDR1 is DFQATT and CDR2 SNEGSKA (reference sequence). The CDR3 loop is CSARDTETQYF. CDR3 nucleotides: TGCAGTGCTAGAGATACTGAGACCCAGTACTTC.

This clone was seen a few times. The gene calls are TRBV6-6 and TRBJ1-2; D ambiguous. The germline gives CDR1 MNHNY, CDR2 SVGAGI (reference sequence). V gave up 2 bases and J gave up 8 bases, with 6 bases separating them. The CDR3 covers 11 residues. The CDR3 here is CASSYGQGYTF. CDR3 in DNA: TGTGCCAGCAGTTACGGGCAGGGCTACACCTTC.

The chain employs TRBV2 and TRBJ2-3, with 11 nucleotides matching TRBD1. Germline assignment: CDR1 SNHLY and CDR2 FYNNEI. The V segment lost 6 bases and the J segment 5 bases; nucleotides outside the gene matches: 7. CDR3 length: 15 residues. The CDR3 is CASSLVGQGGDTQYF. CDR3 nucleotides: TGTGCCAGCAGCCTGGTGGGACAGGGGGGAGATACGCAGTATTTT.

This clone came up once. In nucleotides, the CDR3 is TGCGCCAGCCAACTCAGACAGGGCCCAGATACGCAGTATTTT. This codes for CASQLRQGPDTQYF. This chain links TRBV5-1 with TRBJ2-3; 7 nucleotides align to TRBD1. The CDR3 spans 14 residues. The ends lost 7 bases at V and 4 bases at J; junction bases unmatched: 9. CDR1 and CDR2 (germline): SGHRS, YFSETQ.

This rearrangement joins TRBV18 to TRBJ2-5, with a weak D call TRBD2 (5 bases). Deletions cut 3 bases from V and 0 bases from J, with 11 bases between. This CDR3 comprises 15 residues. CDR1 KGHSH and CDR2 LQKENI come from the germline V gene. The DNA of the CDR3 is TGTGCCAGCTCACCCGAGGGCAGGTACCAAGAGACCCAGTACTTC. As protein: CASSPEGRYQETQYF.

Worth noting for this clone: Other DNA sequences in the sample encode the same CDR3. The chain carries TRBV5-1 and TRBJ1-1; tentatively, D is TRBD1 (6 bases). Germline CDR1 reads SGHRS; CDR2 reads YFSETQ. The CDR3 consists of 14 residues. V was pared by 4 bases and J by 0 bases, with 10 bases between. The CDR3 sequence: CASSLGTLNTEAFF. CDR3 nucleotide sequence: TGCGCCAGCAGCCTTGGGACACTGAACACTGAAGCTTTCTTT.

V usage is TRBV5-4 and J usage is TRBJ2-5, with D perhaps matching TRBD2 (6 bases). Germline V gene sequence: CDR1 SGHNT, CDR2 YYREEE (reference sequence). CDR3 length: 14 amino acids. The ends were cut back, 4 bases at V and 2 bases at J, with 12 bases in the middle. The CDR3: CASSTTSSQETQYF. The CDR3 DNA follows: TGTGCCAGCAGCACAACTAGCTCGCAAGAGACCCAGTACTTC.

As for this clone: This specimen includes other DNA sequences encoding the same CDR3. The chain recombines TRBV6-5 with TRBJ2-1; tentatively, D is TRBD1 (5 bases). CDR1 and CDR2 from the germline V gene are MNHEY and SVGAGI. The CDR3 consists of 15 residues. V lost 2 bases to trimming and J lost 1 base, with 9 bases between them. The CDR3 loop reads CASSYRTSSYNEQFF. The CDR3 nucleotides read TGTGCCAGCAGTTACCGGACATCTTCCTACAATGAGCAGTTCTTC.

V is TRBV30 and J is TRBJ2-5; possible D gene TRBD1, 6 bases. Trimming pared 8 bases from V and 5 bases from J, leaving 12 bases between. This CDR3 spans 11 amino acids. Germline CDR1 is GTSNPN and CDR2 is SVGIG (reference sequence). The CDR3 region has the DNA TGTGCCAGGGACAACGGGGAGACCCAGTACTTC. This translates into CARDNGETQYF.

V and J are TRBV6-1 and TRBJ1-1; D is unclear. This CDR3 contains 15 residues. V lost 7 bases to trimming and J lost 1 base, with 16 bases between them. CDR1 and CDR2 (germline): MNHNS, SASEGT. The CDR3 DNA follows: TGTGCCAGCACCCGGTTTGGGCAGTCGAACACTGAAGCTTTCTTT. This gives the protein CASTRFGQSNTEAFF.

The chain combines TRBV7-2 with TRBJ2-3, with a tentative D call TRBD1 (6 bases). Per germline, CDR1 SGHTA and CDR2 FQGNSA. The CDR3 runs to 14 residues. Between the trimmed V and J ends, which lost 5 bases and 0 bases, there was a span of 9 bases. The CDR3 bases are TGTGCCAGCAGCGAGAGGGGGAGCACAGATACGCAGTATTTT. Translating it yields CASSERGSTDTQYF.

A single count supports this clone. The V and J genes are TRBV27 and TRBJ2-1; 8 bases map to TRBD2. Trimming at V came to 5 bases and at J to 0 bases, leaving 6 bases not matched to a gene. In germline, CDR1 is MNHEY, CDR2 SMNVEV (reference sequence). The CDR3 spans 16 residues. The CDR3 sequence: CASSTGLAGSYNEQFF. CDR3 nucleotides: TGTGCCAGCAGTACTGGACTAGCAGGCTCCTACAATGAGCAGTTCTTC.

V usage is TRBV28 and J usage is TRBJ2-4, with TRBD1 identical over 9 bases. The J segment lost 0 bases and the V segment lost 8 bases, leaving 8 bases of the junction unmatched. Germline CDR1 MDHEN, CDR2 SYDVKM. The CDR3 is 16 amino acids. The CDR3 reads CASWEGQGLAKNIQYF. As DNA, the CDR3 is TGTGCCAGCTGGGAGGGACAGGGCTTAGCCAAAAACATTCAGTACTTC. The full variable domain, in which reference TRBV28 and TRBJ2-4 provide the parts outside the CDR3, is DVKVTQSSRYLVKRTGEKVFLECVQDMDHENMFWYRQDPGLGLRLIYFSYDVKMKEKGDIPEGYSVSREKKERFSLILESASTNQTSMYLCASWEGQGLAKNIQYFGAGTRLSVL.

A remark on this clone: This sample also contains other DNA sequences that code for the same CDR3. The chain employs TRBV5-4 and TRBJ1-3; weak D call: TRBD1 (5 bases). The V and J ends lost 3 bases and 2 bases respectively, with 9 bases between them. The CDR3 has 14 residues. CDR1 and CDR2 from the germline V gene are SGHNT and YYREEE (reference sequence). The CDR3 bases are TGTGCCAGCAGCTCCGGGACGGCTGGAAACACCATATATTTT. As protein: CASSSGTAGNTIYF. Looking up the rest from reference TRBV5-4 and TRBJ1-3 gives the full variable domain: ETGVTQSPTHLIKTRGQQVTLRCSSQSGHNTVSWYQQALGQGPQFIFQYYREEENGRGNFPPRFSGLQFPNYSSELNVNALELDDSALYLCASSSGTAGNTIYFGEGSWLTVV.

The rearrangement joins TRBV20-1 to TRBJ2-1; the D gene is possibly TRBD2 (5 bases). V dropped 6 bases and J dropped 12 bases, with 15 bases sitting between them. The CDR3 length is 11 residues. Germline loops: CDR1 DFQATT, CDR2 SNEGSKA (reference sequence). The CDR3 region has the DNA TGCAGTGCCGCCTCCGGCGCGGGGCAGTTCTTC. Its translation is CSAASGAGQFF.

J is TRBJ2-1 and V is TRBV7-6; D unclear. The germline gives CDR1 SGHVS, CDR2 FNYEAQ. The CDR3 has 16 amino acids. The ends were cut back, 3 bases at V and 10 bases at J, with 22 bases in the middle. The CDR3 is CASSLGLAAAKGEQFF. CDR3 bases: TGTGCCAGCAGCTTGGGTCTCGCGGCTGCAAAGGGCGAGCAGTTCTTC.

This chain uses TRBV7-3 with TRBJ2-2; no reliable D call. This CDR3 has 14 residues. The germline V and J ends were trimmed by 7 bases and 2 bases, with 11 bases remaining between them. CDR1 is SGHTA, CDR2 FQGTGA, per germline. The DNA for the CDR3 is TGTGCCAGCACTAAGACCCCCAACACCGGGGAGCTGTTTTTT. Amino acid sequence: CASTKTPNTGELFF.

The chain has TRBV29-1 and TRBJ2-1, with TRBD2 matching over 9 bases. This CDR3 comprises 15 residues. Germline V CDR1 and CDR2: SQVTM, ANQGSEA. Losses at the gene ends were 5 bases for V and 0 bases for J; bases not matched to a gene: 5. The CDR3 here is CSVHGTSYSYNEQFF. CDR3 bases: TGCAGCGTTCATGGGACTAGCTACTCCTACAATGAGCAGTTCTTC.

The genes are TRBV5-1 and TRBJ2-1, with D perhaps TRBD1 (6 bases). The V and J ends lost 2 bases and 0 bases respectively, with 12 bases between them. CDR1 SGHRS and CDR2 YFSETQ come from the germline V gene. The CDR3 spans 16 residues. CDR3 sequence (DNA): TGCGCCAGCAGCTTACCTGACAGGAGCTCCTACAATGAGCAGTTCTTC. Translated, it gives CASSLPDRSSYNEQFF.

J is TRBJ2-6 and V is TRBV4-2; TRBD1 matches 7 bases. V gave up 4 bases and J gave up 0 bases; unmatched junction bases: 3. This CDR3 has 16 amino acids. Germline CDR1 and CDR2: LGHNA and YNFKEQ. In DNA form, the CDR3 reads TGTGCCAGCAGCCGGGGACAGCACTCTGGGGCCAACGTCCTGACTTTC. Protein: CASSRGQHSGANVLTF.

This clone was found a few times. V usage is TRBV10-3 and J usage is TRBJ1-1; D ambiguous. The V gene lost 4 bases and the J gene lost 0 bases, with 12 bases spanning the gap. The CDR3 spans 15 residues. The V gene's germline CDR1 is ENHRY and CDR2 SYGVKD. The CDR3 DNA sequence: TGTGCCATCAGTGCAAAGACGCTGATGAACACTGAAGCTTTCTTT. As protein: CAISAKTLMNTEAFF.

As to this clone: The identical CDR3 is also encoded by other nucleotide sequences in the sample. The CDR3 DNA follows: TGTGCCAGCAGCGTGGAGGGCCCCTACAATGAGCAGTTCTTC. This sequence encodes CASSVEGPYNEQFF. The chain employs TRBV9 and TRBJ2-1; maybe TRBD2 (6 bases). CDR1 and CDR2 (germline): SGDLS, YYNGEE. The CDR3 consists of 14 residues. V lost 2 bases and J 2 bases, leaving 8 bases between the germline ends. Based on the CDR3 plus reference TRBV9 and TRBJ2-1, the full variable domain is DSGVTQTPKHLITATGQRVTLRCSPRSGDLSVYWYQQSLDQGLQFLIQYYNGEERAKGNILERFSAQQFPDLHSELNLSSLELGDSALYFCASSVEGPYNEQFFGPGTRLTVL.

The chain has TRBV7-3 and TRBJ2-2; D is ambiguous. From germline, CDR1 is SGHTA and CDR2 FQGTGA. Trimming cost V 5 bases and J 2 bases, with 9 bases left between them. This CDR3 is 14 amino acids long. The CDR3 region is CASSQDRNTGELFF. In nucleotides, the CDR3 is TGTGCCAGCAGCCAAGACCGAAACACCGGGGAGCTGTTTTTT.

The chain is built from TRBV5-1 and TRBJ2-7; 7 bases agree with TRBD1. The CDR3 has 14 residues. Germline CDR1 and CDR2: SGHRS and YFSETQ. Trimming at V came to 4 bases and at J to 4 bases, leaving 8 bases not matched to a gene. The CDR3 coding sequence is TGCGCCAGCAGCCCCACCGGGACAGCTTACGAGCAGTACTTC. It specifies CASSPTGTAYEQYF.